This T cell receptor (beta chain) came from a study of OX40 agonist ivuxolimab in advanced cancers. Looking at the study overall: Past anti-PD-1, anti-PD-L1 or anti-CTLA-4 therapy was accepted, and roughly 40% had received some. Study-wide results and limits: CD4+ and CD8+ T cells in blood underwent clonal expansion by week 6 at 0.1 to 3.0 mg/kg. Individuals who were partial responders at 0.1-3.0 mg/kg had clonal expansion that ranked among the lowest.

Using immunoSEQ multiplex PCR, the repertoire was profiled, and TCRdb retains in-frame clones only, with some absent. The sample includes about 48,000 clones, around 87% of them seen just once. Regarding this clone: The antigen is undetermined.

Germline V lookup: CDR1 SGHTA, CDR2 FQGNSA. The CDR3 extends over 13 amino acids. V was shortened by 5 bases and J by 7 bases, with 9 bases between the two germline ends. The source of this sequence is an adult with an advanced solid tumor such as melanoma, head and neck, liver or kidney cancer. V gene TRBV7-2 combines with J gene TRBJ1-6; no reliable D call. Source: CD4+ or CD8+ T cells sorted from blood, taken in a trial of the OX40 agonist ivuxolimab. The CDR3 DNA sequence: TGTGCCAGCAGCCCATCCTTCAATTCACCCCTCCACTTT. This gives the protein CASSPSFNSPLHF. The entire variable domain, with the rest obtained from reference TRBV7-2 and TRBJ1-6, is as follows: GAGVSQSPSNKVTEKGKDVELRCDPISGHTALYWYRQSLGQGLEFLIYFQGNSAPDKSGLPSDRFSAERTGGSVSTLTIQRTQQEDSAVYLCASSPSFNSPLHFGNGTRLTVT.